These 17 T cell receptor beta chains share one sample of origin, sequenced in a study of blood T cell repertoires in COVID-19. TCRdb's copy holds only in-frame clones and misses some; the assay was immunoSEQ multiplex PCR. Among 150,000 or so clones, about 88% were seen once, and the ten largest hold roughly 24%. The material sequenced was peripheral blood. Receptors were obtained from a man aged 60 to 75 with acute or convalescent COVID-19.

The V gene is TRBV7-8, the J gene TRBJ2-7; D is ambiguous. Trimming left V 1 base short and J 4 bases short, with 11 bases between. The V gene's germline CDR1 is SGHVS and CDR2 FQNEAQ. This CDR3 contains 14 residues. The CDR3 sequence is CASSLVLGRYEQYV. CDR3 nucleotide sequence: TGTGCCAGCAGCTTAGTTCTTGGGCGTTACGAGCAGTACGTC.

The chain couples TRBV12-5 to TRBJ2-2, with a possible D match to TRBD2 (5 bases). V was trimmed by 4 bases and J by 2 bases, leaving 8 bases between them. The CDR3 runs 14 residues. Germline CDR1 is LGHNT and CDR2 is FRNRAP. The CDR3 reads CASGSAGNTGELFF. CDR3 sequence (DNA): TGTGCTAGTGGTTCCGCGGGTAACACCGGGGAGCTGTTTTTT.

The CDR3 reads CSATTDRGRNTGELFF. CDR3 in DNA: TGCAGCGCTACGACGGACAGGGGGCGAAACACCGGGGAGCTGTTTTTT. V gene TRBV29-1 combines with J gene TRBJ2-2; 11 bases agree with TRBD1. This CDR3 contains 16 residues. Unmatched junction bases numbered 9, after V lost 7 bases and J lost 2 bases. Germline lookup yields CDR1 SQVTM and CDR2 ANQGSEA.

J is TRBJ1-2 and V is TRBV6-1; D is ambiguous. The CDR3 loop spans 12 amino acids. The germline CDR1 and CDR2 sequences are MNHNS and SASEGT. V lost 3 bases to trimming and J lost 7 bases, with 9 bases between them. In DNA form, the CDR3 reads TGTGCCAGCAGTGAGATGGGGAGTGGCTACACCTTC. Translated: CASSEMGSGYTF.

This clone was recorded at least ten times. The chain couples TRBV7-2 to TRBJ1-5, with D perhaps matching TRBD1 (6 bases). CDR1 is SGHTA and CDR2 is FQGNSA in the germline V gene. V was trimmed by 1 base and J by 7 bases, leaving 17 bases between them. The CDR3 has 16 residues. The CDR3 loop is CASSLEGSRGGQPQHF. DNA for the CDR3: TGTGCCAGCAGCTTAGAGGGGTCCAGGGGTGGGCAGCCCCAGCATTTT.

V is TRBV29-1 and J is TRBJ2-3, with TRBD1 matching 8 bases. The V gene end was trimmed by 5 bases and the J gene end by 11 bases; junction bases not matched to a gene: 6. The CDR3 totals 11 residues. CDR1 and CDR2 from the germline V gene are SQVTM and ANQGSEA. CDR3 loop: CSVLGTGQQYF. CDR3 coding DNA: TGCAGCGTTCTCGGGACAGGTCAGCAGTATTTT.

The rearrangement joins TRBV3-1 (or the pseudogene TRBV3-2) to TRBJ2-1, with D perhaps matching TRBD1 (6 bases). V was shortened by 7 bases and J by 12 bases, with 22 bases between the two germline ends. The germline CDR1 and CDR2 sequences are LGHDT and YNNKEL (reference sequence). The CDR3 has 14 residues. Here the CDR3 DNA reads TGTGCCAGCAAGAACCGGGACACTTATAGGGGGCAGTTCTTC. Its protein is CASKNRDTYRGQFF.

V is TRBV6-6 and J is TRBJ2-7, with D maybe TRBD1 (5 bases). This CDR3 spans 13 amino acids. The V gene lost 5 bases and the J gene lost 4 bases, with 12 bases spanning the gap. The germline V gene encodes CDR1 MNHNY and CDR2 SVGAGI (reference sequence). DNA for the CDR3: TGTGCCAGCAGTCCGACAGCATTATACGAGCAGTACGTC. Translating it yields CASSPTALYEQYV.

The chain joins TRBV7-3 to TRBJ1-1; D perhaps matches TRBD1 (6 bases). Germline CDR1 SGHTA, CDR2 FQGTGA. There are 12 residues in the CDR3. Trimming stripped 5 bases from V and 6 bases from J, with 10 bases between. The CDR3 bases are TGTGCCAGCAGCGCGTCAGGGGCTGAAGCTTTCTTT. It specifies CASSASGAEAFF.

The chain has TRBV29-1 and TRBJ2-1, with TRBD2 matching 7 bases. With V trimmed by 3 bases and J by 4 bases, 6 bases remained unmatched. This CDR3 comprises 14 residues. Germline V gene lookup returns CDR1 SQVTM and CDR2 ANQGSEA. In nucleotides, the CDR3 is TGCAGCGTTGACAGCCTAGCGGCTTACAATGAGCAGTTCTTC. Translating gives CSVDSLAAYNEQFF.

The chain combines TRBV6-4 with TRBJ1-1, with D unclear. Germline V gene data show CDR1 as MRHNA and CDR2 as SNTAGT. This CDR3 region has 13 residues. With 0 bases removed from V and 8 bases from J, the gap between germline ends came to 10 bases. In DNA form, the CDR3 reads TGTGCCAGCAGTGACTCGTCTGGGGAGGAAGCTTTCTTT. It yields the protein CASSDSSGEEAFF.

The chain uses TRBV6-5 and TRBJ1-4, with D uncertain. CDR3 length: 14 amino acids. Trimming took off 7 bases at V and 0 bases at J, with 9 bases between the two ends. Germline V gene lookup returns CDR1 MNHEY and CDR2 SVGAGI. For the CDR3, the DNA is TGTGCCAGCACCCCGCGGGCAACTAATGAAAAACTGTTTTTT. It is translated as CASTPRATNEKLFF.

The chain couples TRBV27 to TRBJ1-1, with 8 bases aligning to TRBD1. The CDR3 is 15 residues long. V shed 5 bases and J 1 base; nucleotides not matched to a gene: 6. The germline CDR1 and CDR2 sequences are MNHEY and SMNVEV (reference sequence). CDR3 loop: CASSPQGAGNTEAFF. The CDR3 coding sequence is TGTGCCAGCAGTCCTCAGGGGGCGGGGAACACTGAAGCTTTCTTT.

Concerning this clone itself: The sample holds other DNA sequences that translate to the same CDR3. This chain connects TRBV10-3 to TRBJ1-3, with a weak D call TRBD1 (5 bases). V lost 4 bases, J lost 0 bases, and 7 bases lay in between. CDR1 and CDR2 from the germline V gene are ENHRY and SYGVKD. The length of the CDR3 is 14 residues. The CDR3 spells CAISGTGSGNTIYF. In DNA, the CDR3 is TGTGCCATCAGTGGAACAGGCTCTGGAAACACCATATATTTT.

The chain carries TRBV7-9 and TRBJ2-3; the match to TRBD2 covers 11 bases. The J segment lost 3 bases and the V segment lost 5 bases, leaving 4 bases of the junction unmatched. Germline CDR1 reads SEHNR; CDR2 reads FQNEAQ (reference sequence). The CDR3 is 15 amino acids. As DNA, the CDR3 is TGTGCCAGCAGCGCGGGACTAGCGGAAACAGATACGCAGTATTTT. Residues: CASSAGLAETDTQYF. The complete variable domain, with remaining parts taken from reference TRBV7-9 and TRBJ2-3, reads DTGVSQNPRHKITKRGQNVTFRCDPISEHNRLYWYRQTLGQGPEFLTYFQNEAQLEKSRLLSDRFSAERPKGSFSTLEIQRTEQGDSAMYLCASSAGLAETDTQYFGPGTRLTVL.

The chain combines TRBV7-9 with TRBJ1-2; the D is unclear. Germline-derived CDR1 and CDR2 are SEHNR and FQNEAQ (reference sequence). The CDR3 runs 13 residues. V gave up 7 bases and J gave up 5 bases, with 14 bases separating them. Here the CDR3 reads CASTLVEEYGYTF. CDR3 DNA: TGTGCCAGCACTTTAGTGGAGGAATATGGCTACACCTTC.

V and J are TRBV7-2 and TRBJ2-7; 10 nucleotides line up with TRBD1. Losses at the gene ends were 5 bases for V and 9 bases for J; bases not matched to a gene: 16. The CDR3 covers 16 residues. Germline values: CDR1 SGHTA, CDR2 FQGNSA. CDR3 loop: CASSERSGQGTSGQYF. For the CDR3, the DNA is TGTGCCAGCAGCGAAAGATCGGGACAGGGGACTTCAGGGCAGTACTTC.